The 29 T cell receptor beta chains reported below all come from one sample, sequenced in a study of PD-1 blockade in classical Hodgkin lymphoma. Time point indicated: cycle 4 day 1 (C4D1), after 5 to 7 weeks of nivolumab. In every patient, relapse followed autologous stem cell transplantation, while exposure to brentuximab vedotin differed. Sequenced by immunoSEQ multiplex PCR; TCRdb stores in-frame clones only, minus some. The table includes tens of thousands of clones, around 85% detected once. The sequencing here drew on peripheral blood mononuclear cells (PBMCs), taken before the fourth cycle of nivolumab. The receptors were sampled from a human donor with classical Hodgkin lymphoma.

This clone was observed a handful of times. The rearrangement links TRBV29-1 to TRBJ2-7, with a weak D call TRBD2 (6 bases). Looked up from germline, CDR1 is SQVTM and CDR2 is ANQGSEA. This CDR3 is 12 amino acids long. V lost 0 bases to trimming and J lost 5 bases, with 8 bases between them. CDR3 amino acids: CSVEDWRDEQYF. For the CDR3, the DNA is TGCAGCGTTGAAGATTGGAGGGACGAGCAGTACTTC.

The rearrangement uses TRBV6-6 and TRBJ1-4, with D possibly being TRBD1 (6 bases). The CDR3 length is 15 residues. V lost 2 bases, J lost 8 bases, and 15 bases lay in between. Germline V gives CDR1 MNHNY, CDR2 SVGAGI (reference sequence). CDR3: CASSYTFSTGEKLFF. DNA for the CDR3: TGTGCCAGCAGTTACACGTTCTCTACAGGGGAAAAACTGTTTTTT.

The CDR3 DNA reads TGTGCCAGCAGTTTAATAACGTTCGCGAACACCGGGGAGCTGTTTTTT. It is translated as CASSLITFANTGELFF. The chain combines TRBV27 with TRBJ2-2; no firm D call. This CDR3 has 16 residues. The germline CDR1 and CDR2 sequences are MNHEY and SMNVEV (reference sequence). Trimming shortened V by 2 bases and J by 0 bases, and 10 bases separated the two germline ends.

The rearrangement links TRBV27 to TRBJ1-2; 8 positions agree with TRBD1. Trimming removed 4 bases from V and 8 bases from J; junction bases left unmatched: 3. There are 12 residues in the CDR3. From germline, CDR1 is MNHEY and CDR2 SMNVEV (reference sequence). CDR3 nucleotides: TGTGCCAGCAGTTCGACAGGGGAGGGCTACACCTTC. Protein sequence: CASSSTGEGYTF.

Only one count was recorded for this clone. The chain joins TRBV30 to TRBJ1-3; D perhaps matches TRBD1 (6 bases). The V gene's germline CDR1 is GTSNPN and CDR2 SVGIG (reference sequence). The CDR3 consists of 15 residues. V was shortened by 2 bases and J by 1 base, with 12 bases between the two germline ends. CDR3: CAWSQTGISGNTIYF. Written as DNA, the CDR3 is TGTGCCTGGAGTCAAACAGGGATTTCTGGAAACACCATATATTTT.

The chain carries TRBV11-2 and TRBJ1-2, with D unresolved. Trimming pared 10 bases from V and 8 bases from J, leaving 14 bases between. The CDR3 extends over 11 amino acids. Germline V gene sequence: CDR1 SGHAT, CDR2 FQNNGV. The CDR3 coding sequence is TGTGCCAACAGTCGAAGAGGAGGCTACACCTTC. Translation gives CANSRRGGYTF.

The CDR3 region is CASSRTGSETQYF. CDR3 nucleotides: TGTGCCAGCAGTCGGACAGGGTCGGAGACCCAGTACTTC. The rearrangement uses TRBV2 and TRBJ2-5, with TRBD1 identical over 8 bases. In germline, CDR1 is SNHLY, CDR2 FYNNEI. Trimming at V came to 5 bases and at J to 5 bases, leaving 4 bases not matched to a gene. The CDR3 length is 13 residues.

This chain uses TRBV29-1 with TRBJ2-3; 7 bases map to TRBD1. The CDR3 is made up of 12 amino acids. Germline loops: CDR1 SQVTM, CDR2 ANQGSEA. With 7 bases clipped from V and 2 bases from J, the junction kept 3 bases outside the gene matches. CDR3: CSAGQYTDTQYF. CDR3 nucleotides: TGCAGCGCGGGACAGTACACAGATACGCAGTATTTT.

The CDR3 region has the DNA TGTGCCTGCGTGGGGGGAATATCAGGAGACACTGAAGCTTTCTTT. Protein: CACVGGISGDTEAFF. The V call is TRBV30, the J call TRBJ1-1, with a tentative D call TRBD1 (5 bases). Germline V gene data show CDR1 as GTSNPN and CDR2 as SVGIG (reference sequence). V was cut by 6 bases and J by 3 bases, with 20 bases left in between. This CDR3 spans 15 amino acids.

The V gene is TRBV4-3, the J gene TRBJ1-4, with TRBD1 matching over 10 bases. The V gene end was trimmed by 4 bases and the J gene end by 0 bases; junction bases not matched to a gene: 5. The CDR3 runs 17 residues. Germline V gene sequence: CDR1 LGHNA, CDR2 YSLEER. CDR3 protein: CASSRDRGEATNEKLFF. CDR3 nucleotide sequence: TGCGCCAGCAGCCGGGACAGGGGTGAGGCAACTAATGAAAAACTGTTTTTT.

Of note for this clone: At one of its ends the junction is not consistent with the germline gene, which may arise from a read error. The gene calls are TRBV5-8 and TRBJ2-7; D is undetermined. CDR3 size: 12 residues. Germline V gene sequence: CDR1 SGHTS, CDR2 YDEGEE. The CDR3 here is CASSSASPEVFF. CDR3 sequence (DNA): TGTGCCAGCAGCTCCGCAAGCCCGGAAGTCTTCTTC.

V is TRBV5-4 and J is TRBJ2-3, with D perhaps matching TRBD2 (6 bases). V was pared by 6 bases and J by 8 bases, with 22 bases between. Germline V gene sequence: CDR1 SGHNT, CDR2 YYREEE (reference sequence). This CDR3 spans 15 amino acids. The CDR3 DNA reads TGTGCCAGCAAAGTAGCGGAAGAGGATCCAGGTACGCAGTATTTT. This codes for CASKVAEEDPGTQYF.

The V call is TRBV28, the J call TRBJ2-3; a possible D gene is TRBD2 (6 bases). Trimming pared 0 bases from V and 3 bases from J, leaving 10 bases between. From germline, CDR1 is MDHEN and CDR2 SYDVKM. The CDR3 length is 15 residues. The DNA of the CDR3 is TGTGCCAGCAGTTTATGGGGGGGATGGACAGATACGCAGTATTTT. The encoded protein is CASSLWGGWTDTQYF. Filled out from reference TRBV28 and TRBJ2-3, the complete variable domain reads DVKVTQSSRYLVKRTGEKVFLECVQDMDHENMFWYRQDPGLGLRLIYFSYDVKMKEKGDIPEGYSVSREKKERFSLILESASTNQTSMYLCASSLWGGWTDTQYFGPGTRLTVL.

The chain carries TRBV2 and TRBJ2-7; D is unresolved. The CDR3 runs to 13 residues. V gave up 7 bases and J gave up 0 bases, with 10 bases separating them. Germline V lookup: CDR1 SNHLY, CDR2 FYNNEI. CDR3 coding DNA: TGTGCCAGCACCCTTGGAACCTCCTACGAGCAGTACTTC. Its translation: CASTLGTSYEQYF.

This clone was seen just once. The chain has TRBV2 and TRBJ1-5, with TRBD1 as a possible D gene (6 bases). The CDR3 consists of 15 residues. From germline, CDR1 is SNHLY and CDR2 FYNNEI. Deletions cut 7 bases from V and 1 base from J, with 14 bases between. CDR3: CASNRGTASNQPQHF. The CDR3 nucleotides read TGTGCCAGCAATAGGGGGACGGCAAGCAATCAGCCCCAGCATTTT.

A single count supports this clone. This chain links TRBV6-5 with TRBJ1-1, with 12 bases matching TRBD1. Germline CDR1 and CDR2: MNHEY and SVGAGI. The CDR3 totals 16 residues. With 2 bases clipped from V and 5 bases from J, the junction kept 6 bases outside the gene matches. The CDR3 bases are TGTGCCAGCAGTTACGGAGGGACAGGGGGCTGGACTGAAGCTTTCTTT. It codes for CASSYGGTGGWTEAFF.

This chain connects TRBV9 to TRBJ1-1; D not resolved. This CDR3 is 13 amino acids long. V was cut by 0 bases and J by 8 bases, with 11 bases left in between. The germline V gene encodes CDR1 SGDLS and CDR2 YYNGEE. DNA for the CDR3: TGTGCCAGCAGCGTAGTTACGGCGGGGGAAGCTTTCTTT. Protein product: CASSVVTAGEAFF.

This clone has a single count. The gene calls are TRBV28 and TRBJ2-7; D possibly corresponds to TRBD1 (6 bases). The CDR3 extends over 15 amino acids. V lost 2 bases and J 2 bases, leaving 13 bases between the germline ends. Germline CDR1 MDHEN, CDR2 SYDVKM. The DNA of the CDR3 is TGTGCCAGCAGTTTACCGCTACAGGGAACCTACGAGCAGTACTTC. Amino acid sequence: CASSLPLQGTYEQYF.

J is TRBJ2-1 and V is TRBV2; 12 bases match TRBD2. Germline trimming cut 8 bases from V and 5 bases from J; bases unmatched to any gene: 4. The germline CDR1 and CDR2 sequences are SNHLY and FYNNEI. CDR3 length: 14 amino acids. The CDR3 nucleotides are TGTGCCAGCTTACTAGCGGGGGGCCACAATGAGCAGTTCTTC. It codes for CASLLAGGHNEQFF.

The chain is built from TRBV9 and TRBJ2-3; TRBD1 might be the D (6 bases). Trimming pared 3 bases from V and 0 bases from J, leaving 11 bases between. The germline V gene encodes CDR1 SGDLS and CDR2 YYNGEE. The CDR3 has 15 residues. The CDR3 DNA is TGTGCCAGCAGCGCAGGGGCCTCTAGCACAGATACGCAGTATTTT. It encodes CASSAGASSTDTQYF.

This rearrangement joins TRBV9 to TRBJ1-2, with TRBD1 identical over 11 bases. The length of the CDR3 is 16 residues. Germline V gene lookup returns CDR1 SGDLS and CDR2 YYNGEE. The junction had 7 bases not matched to a gene; V was cut back by 4 bases and J by 2 bases. CDR3: CASSPHRTGGNYGYTF. Here the CDR3 DNA reads TGTGCCAGCAGCCCTCATCGGACAGGGGGCAACTATGGCTACACCTTC.

This chain joins TRBV7-9 and TRBJ2-1, with D possibly TRBD2 on 6 matching bases. Trimming took 0 bases from V and 0 from J, leaving 6 bases between them. Germline V gene lookup returns CDR1 SEHNR and CDR2 FQNEAQ (reference sequence). CDR3 length: 15 amino acids. DNA for the CDR3: TGTGCCAGCAGCTTAGCCGGGAGCTCCTACAATGAGCAGTTCTTC. This sequence encodes CASSLAGSSYNEQFF. Supplemented by reference TRBV7-9 and TRBJ2-1, the full variable domain reads DTGVSQNPRHKITKRGQNVTFRCDPISEHNRLYWYRQTLGQGPEFLTYFQNEAQLEKSRLLSDRFSAERPKGSFSTLEIQRTEQGDSAMYLCASSLAGSSYNEQFFGPGTRLTVL.

The chain recombines TRBV5-5 with TRBJ1-2; a weak D match, TRBD1 (5 bases). The CDR3 spans 16 residues. Trimming removed 1 base from V and 3 bases from J, with 16 bases in between. The germline gives CDR1 SGHKS, CDR2 YYEKEE (reference sequence). In DNA, the CDR3 is TGTGCCAGCAGCTTGATCCCCGTCAGGGTGGACTATGGCTACACCTTC. Protein sequence: CASSLIPVRVDYGYTF.

V usage is TRBV19 and J usage is TRBJ1-1; possible D gene TRBD1, 5 bases. The CDR3 covers 14 residues. The germline CDR1 and CDR2 sequences are LNHDA and SQIVND (reference sequence). V lost 2 bases, J lost 4 bases, and 11 bases lay in between. The CDR3 nucleotides are TGTGCCAGTAGTATACAGGGAGCGGGCACTGAAGCTTTCTTT. Protein product: CASSIQGAGTEAFF.

The J gene is TRBJ1-2, the V gene TRBV5-1; no firm D call. Trimming cost V 0 bases and J 4 bases, with 10 bases left between them. CDR3 length: 14 residues. Germline V gives CDR1 SGHRS, CDR2 YFSETQ. In DNA form, the CDR3 reads TGCGCCAGCAGCTTGGACCGAGGACCCTATGGCTACACCTTC. This translates into CASSLDRGPYGYTF.

This rearrangement joins TRBV7-2 to TRBJ2-7, with D uncertain. The CDR3 contains 12 residues. Germline V gene sequence: CDR1 SGHTA, CDR2 FQGNSA. V was clipped by 5 bases and J by 2 bases, with 7 bases between them. Written as DNA, the CDR3 is TGTGCCAGCAGCCTAACGGCCTACGAGCAGTACTTC. This translates into CASSLTAYEQYF.

This clone appeared once. The chain recombines TRBV2 with TRBJ2-3; TRBD2 agrees at 9 bases. Germline assignment: CDR1 SNHLY and CDR2 FYNNEI. The trim removed 4 bases at V and 4 bases at J, leaving 6 bases unmatched. The CDR3 extends over 15 amino acids. CDR3 bases: TGTGCCAGCAGTGGGGCGGGAGGGAGCGCAGATACGCAGTATTTT. This sequence encodes CASSGAGGSADTQYF.

Here the CDR3 reads CASSPGHTNTEAFF. CDR3 sequence (DNA): TGTGCCAGCTCACCAGGGCACACGAACACTGAAGCTTTCTTT. The V and J genes are TRBV18 and TRBJ1-1, with unresolved D. Between the trimmed V and J ends, which lost 2 bases and 1 base, there was a span of 8 bases. CDR3 length equals 14 residues. Germline V gene sequence: CDR1 KGHSH, CDR2 LQKENI. The full variable domain, completed using reference TRBV18 and TRBJ1-1, is NAGVMQNPRHLVRRRGQEARLRCSPMKGHSHVYWYRQLPEEGLKFMVYLQKENIIDESGMPKERFSAEFPKEGPSILRIQQVVRGDSAAYFCASSPGHTNTEAFFGQGTRLTVV.

This clone was counted only a few times. The rearrangement joins TRBV7-2 to TRBJ1-1; D uncertain. Germline V gene sequence: CDR1 SGHTA, CDR2 FQGNSA. Trimming removed 1 base at V and 2 bases at J, with 5 bases between. The CDR3 runs to 13 residues. The CDR3 sequence: CASSLGANTEAFF. CDR3 DNA sequence: TGTGCCAGCAGCTTAGGCGCCAACACTGAAGCTTTCTTT.